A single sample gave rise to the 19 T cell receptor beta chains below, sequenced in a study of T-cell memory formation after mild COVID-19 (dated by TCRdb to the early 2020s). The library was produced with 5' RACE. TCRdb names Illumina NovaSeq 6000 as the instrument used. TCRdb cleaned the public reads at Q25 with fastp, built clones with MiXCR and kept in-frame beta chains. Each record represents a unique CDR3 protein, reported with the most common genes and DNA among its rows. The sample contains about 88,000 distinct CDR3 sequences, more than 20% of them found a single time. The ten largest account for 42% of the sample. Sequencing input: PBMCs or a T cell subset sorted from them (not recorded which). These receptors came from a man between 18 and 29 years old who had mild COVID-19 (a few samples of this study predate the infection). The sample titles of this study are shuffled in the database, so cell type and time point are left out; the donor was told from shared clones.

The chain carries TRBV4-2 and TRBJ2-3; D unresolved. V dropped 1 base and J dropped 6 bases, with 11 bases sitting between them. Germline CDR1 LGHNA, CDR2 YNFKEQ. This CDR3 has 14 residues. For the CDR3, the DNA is TGTGCCAGCAGCCAAGTTCACCCCGGGGATACGCAGTATTTT. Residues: CASSQVHPGDTQYF.

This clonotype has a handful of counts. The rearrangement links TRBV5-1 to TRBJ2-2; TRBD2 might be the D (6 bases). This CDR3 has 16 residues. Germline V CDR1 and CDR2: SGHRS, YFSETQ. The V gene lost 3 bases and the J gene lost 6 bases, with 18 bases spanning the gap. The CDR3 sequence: CASSSGVRGFSGELFF. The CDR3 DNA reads TGCGCCAGCAGCTCGGGGGTGAGAGGATTCTCCGGGGAGCTGTTTTTT.

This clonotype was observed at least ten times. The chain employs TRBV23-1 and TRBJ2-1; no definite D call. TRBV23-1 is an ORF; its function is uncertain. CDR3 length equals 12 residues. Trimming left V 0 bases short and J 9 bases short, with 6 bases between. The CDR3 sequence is CASSQSKGEQFF. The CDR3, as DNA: TGCGCCAGCAGTCAATCGAAGGGTGAGCAGTTCTTC.

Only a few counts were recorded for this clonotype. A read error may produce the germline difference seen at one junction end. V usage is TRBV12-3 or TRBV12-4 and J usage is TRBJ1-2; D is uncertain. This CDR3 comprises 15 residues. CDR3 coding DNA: TGTGCCAGCACTTTAGGCCGTGGGGAGCTCTATGGCTACACCTTC. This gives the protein CASTLGRGELYGYTF.

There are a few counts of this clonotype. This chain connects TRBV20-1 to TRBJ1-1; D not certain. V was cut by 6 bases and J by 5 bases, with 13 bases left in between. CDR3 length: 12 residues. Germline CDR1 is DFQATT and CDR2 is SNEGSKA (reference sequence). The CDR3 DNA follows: TGCAGTGCACGCCCTCGGGAAACTGAAGCTTTCTTT. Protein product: CSARPRETEAFF.

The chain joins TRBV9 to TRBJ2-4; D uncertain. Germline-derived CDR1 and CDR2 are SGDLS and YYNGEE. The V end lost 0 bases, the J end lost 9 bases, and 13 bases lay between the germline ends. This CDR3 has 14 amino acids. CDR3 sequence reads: CASSVGSAPGIQYF. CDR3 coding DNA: TGTGCCAGCAGCGTAGGGTCCGCCCCGGGCATTCAGTACTTC.

The CDR3 region is CASSFPPGANTIYF. CDR3 in DNA: TGTGCCAGCAGTTTCCCCCCGGGGGCGAACACCATATATTTT. V is TRBV12-3 or TRBV12-4 and J is TRBJ1-3, with D possibly being TRBD1 (6 bases). The CDR3 is made up of 14 amino acids. V lost 3 bases, J lost 7 bases, and 13 bases lay in between.

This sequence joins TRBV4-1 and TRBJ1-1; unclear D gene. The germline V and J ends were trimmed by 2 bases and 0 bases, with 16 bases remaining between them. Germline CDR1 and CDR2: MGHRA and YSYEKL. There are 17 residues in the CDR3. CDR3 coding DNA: TGCGCCAGCAGCCAACCTTCTCAGGCCCACATGAACACTGAAGCTTTCTTT. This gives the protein CASSQPSQAHMNTEAFF.

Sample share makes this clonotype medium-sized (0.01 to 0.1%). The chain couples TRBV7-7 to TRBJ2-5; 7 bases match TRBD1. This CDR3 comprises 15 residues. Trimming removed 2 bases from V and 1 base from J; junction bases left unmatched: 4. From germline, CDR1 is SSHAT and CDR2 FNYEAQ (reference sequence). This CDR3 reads CASSLNRGPQETQYF. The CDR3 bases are TGTGCCAGCAGCTTAAATAGGGGGCCCCAAGAGACCCAGTACTTC.

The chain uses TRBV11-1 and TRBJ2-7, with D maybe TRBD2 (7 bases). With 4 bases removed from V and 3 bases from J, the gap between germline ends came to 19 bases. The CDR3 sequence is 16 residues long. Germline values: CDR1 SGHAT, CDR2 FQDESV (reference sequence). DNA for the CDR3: TGTGCCAGCAGCTCCTATACGGGGGGCTCACTCTACGAGCAGTACTTC. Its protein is CASSSYTGGSLYEQYF.

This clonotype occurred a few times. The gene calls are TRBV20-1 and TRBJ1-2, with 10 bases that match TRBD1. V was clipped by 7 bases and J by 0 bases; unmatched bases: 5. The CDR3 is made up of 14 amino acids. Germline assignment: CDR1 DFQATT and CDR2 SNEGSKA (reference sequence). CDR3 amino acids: CSVRGQGTNYGYTF. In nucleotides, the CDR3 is TGCAGTGTTAGGGGACAGGGGACTAACTATGGCTACACCTTC.

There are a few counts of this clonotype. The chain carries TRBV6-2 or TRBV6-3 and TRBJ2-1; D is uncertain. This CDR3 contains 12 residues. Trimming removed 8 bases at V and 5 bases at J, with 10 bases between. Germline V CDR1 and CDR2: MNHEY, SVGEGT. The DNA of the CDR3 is TGTGCCAGCGGTGGGCGGCACAATGAGCAGTTCTTC. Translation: CASGGRHNEQFF.

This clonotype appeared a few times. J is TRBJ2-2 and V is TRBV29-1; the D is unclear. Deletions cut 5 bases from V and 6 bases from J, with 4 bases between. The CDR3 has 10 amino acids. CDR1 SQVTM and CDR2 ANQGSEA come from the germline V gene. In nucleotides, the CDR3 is TGCAGCGTTCGATCCGGGGAGCTGTTTTTT. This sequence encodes CSVRSGELFF.

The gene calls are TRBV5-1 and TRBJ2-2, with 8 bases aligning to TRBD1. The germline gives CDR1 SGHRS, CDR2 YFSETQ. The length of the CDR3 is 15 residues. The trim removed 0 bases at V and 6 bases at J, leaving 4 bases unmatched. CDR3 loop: CASSLAPQGAGELFF. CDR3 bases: TGCGCCAGCAGCTTGGCCCCACAGGGGGCCGGGGAGCTGTTTTTT. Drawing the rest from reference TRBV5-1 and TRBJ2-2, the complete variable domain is KAGVTQTPRYLIKTRGQQVTLSCSPISGHRSVSWYQQTPGQGLQFLFEYFSETQRNKGNFPGRFSGRQFSNSRSEMNVSTLELGDSALYLCASSLAPQGAGELFFGEGSRLTVL.

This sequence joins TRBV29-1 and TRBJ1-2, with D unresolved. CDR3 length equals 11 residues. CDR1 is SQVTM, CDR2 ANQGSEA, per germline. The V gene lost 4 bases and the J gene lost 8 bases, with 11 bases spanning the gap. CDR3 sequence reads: CSVGRNGGYTF. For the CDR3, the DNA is TGCAGCGTTGGACGAAACGGGGGCTACACCTTC.

In nucleotides, the CDR3 is TGTGCCAGCAGTTTTTCCACAGGGGGCGAGCAGTACGTC. This encodes CASSFSTGGEQYV. This chain connects TRBV27 to TRBJ2-7; 8 positions agree with TRBD1. Germline-derived CDR1 and CDR2 are MNHEY and SMNVEV (reference sequence). The CDR3 is 13 residues long. Trimming removed 3 bases from V and 6 bases from J; junction bases left unmatched: 4.

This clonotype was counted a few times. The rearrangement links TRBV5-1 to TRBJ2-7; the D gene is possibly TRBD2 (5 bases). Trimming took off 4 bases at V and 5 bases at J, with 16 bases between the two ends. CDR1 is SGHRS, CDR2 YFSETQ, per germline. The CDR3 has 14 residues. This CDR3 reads CASSPRGRGNEQYF. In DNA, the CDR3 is TGCGCCAGCAGCCCGCGTGGTCGAGGGAACGAGCAGTACTTC. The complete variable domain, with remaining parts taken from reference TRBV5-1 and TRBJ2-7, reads KAGVTQTPRYLIKTRGQQVTLSCSPISGHRSVSWYQQTPGQGLQFLFEYFSETQRNKGNFPGRFSGRQFSNSRSEMNVSTLELGDSALYLCASSPRGRGNEQYFGPGTRLTVT.

The CDR3 DNA follows: TGTGCCAGTAGTACGGGACATTATAGCAATCAGCCCCAGCATTTT. As protein: CASSTGHYSNQPQHF. The chain couples TRBV19 to TRBJ1-5; a weak D match, TRBD1 (6 bases). The germline V gene encodes CDR1 LNHDA and CDR2 SQIVND (reference sequence). V lost 4 bases and J lost 0, with 10 bases in between. This CDR3 is 15 amino acids long.

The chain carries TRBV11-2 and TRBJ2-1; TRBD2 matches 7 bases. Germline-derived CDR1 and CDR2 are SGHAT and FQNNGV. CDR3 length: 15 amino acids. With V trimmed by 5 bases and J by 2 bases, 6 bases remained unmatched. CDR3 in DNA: TGTGCCAGCAGCCCAGCGGGGACTACCTACAATGAGCAGTTCTTC. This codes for CASSPAGTTYNEQFF. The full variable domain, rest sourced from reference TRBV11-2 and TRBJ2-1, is EAGVAQSPRYKIIEKRQSVAFWCNPISGHATLYWYQQILGQGPKLLIQFQNNGVVDDSQLPKDRFSAERLKGVDSTLKIQPAKLEDSAVYLCASSPAGTTYNEQFFGPGTRLTVL.